One and the same sample provided the 22 T cell receptor beta chains below, sequenced in a study of T cell responses to AZD1222 COVID-19 vaccine. The method was immunoSEQ multiplex PCR; TCRdb's version includes in-frame clones alone and lacks a portion of them. Of over 110,000 clones in the sample, roughly 90% were seen once. Sequenced material: peripheral blood, taken on day 0 of AZD1222 vaccination. These receptors came from an adult in good health.

The rearrangement uses TRBV25-1 and TRBJ1-1; perhaps TRBD1 as D (5 bases). Trimming removed 6 bases from V and 2 bases from J, with 13 bases in between. The CDR3 sequence is 14 residues long. CDR1 and CDR2 from the germline V gene are MGHDK and SYGVNS. The CDR3 reads CASSWGGSNTEAFF. CDR3 DNA: TGTGCCAGCAGCTGGGGGGGGAGTAACACTGAAGCTTTCTTT.

In this sample, this clone turned up once. The chain couples TRBV19 to TRBJ1-1; D remains unclear. Looked up from germline, CDR1 is LNHDA and CDR2 is SQIVND (reference sequence). The CDR3 length is 12 residues. Trimming left V 3 bases short and J 7 bases short, with 9 bases between. CDR3 region: CASSIGQLEAFF. The CDR3 DNA is TGTGCCAGTAGTATCGGGCAGCTTGAAGCTTTCTTT.

This sequence joins TRBV18 and TRBJ1-2; tentative D call: TRBD1 (5 bases). Germline CDR1 reads KGHSH; CDR2 reads LQKENI. V was pared by 3 bases and J by 0 bases, with 14 bases between. The CDR3 contains 16 residues. CDR3 residues: CASSPAGGAPNYGYTF. For the CDR3, the DNA is TGTGCCAGCTCACCCGCCGGCGGGGCTCCTAACTATGGCTACACCTTC.

The J gene is TRBJ2-3, the V gene TRBV5-6; a possible D gene is TRBD2 (6 bases). This CDR3 spans 16 amino acids. Germline lookup yields CDR1 SGHDT and CDR2 YYEEEE. V was pared by 4 bases and J by 0 bases, with 15 bases between. CDR3: CASSPLGSGSTDTQYF. Written as DNA, the CDR3 is TGTGCCAGCAGCCCCCTAGGCAGCGGGAGCACAGATACGCAGTATTTT.

The genes are TRBV18 and TRBJ1-1; possibly TRBD1 for D (6 bases). The CDR3 is made up of 11 amino acids. The V end lost 6 bases, the J end lost 11 bases, and 13 bases lay between the germline ends. CDR1 and CDR2 (germline): KGHSH, LQKENI. CDR3 DNA sequence: TGTGCCAGCTCCCTTGACAGGCCTGCTTTCTTT. Amino acids: CASSLDRPAFF. The entire variable domain, with the rest obtained from reference TRBV18 and TRBJ1-1, is as follows: NAGVMQNPRHLVRRRGQEARLRCSPMKGHSHVYWYRQLPEEGLKFMVYLQKENIIDESGMPKERFSAEFPKEGPSILRIQQVVRGDSAAYFCASSLDRPAFFGQGTRLTVV.

CDR3 sequence reads: CAWSAQDTRNYGYTF. CDR3 DNA: TGTGCCTGGAGCGCCCAGGACACAAGGAACTATGGCTACACCTTC. The chain employs TRBV30 and TRBJ1-2; TRBD1 is a possible D gene (5 bases). CDR3 length: 15 amino acids. With 3 bases removed from V and 2 bases from J, the gap between germline ends came to 16 bases. Per germline, CDR1 GTSNPN and CDR2 SVGIG (reference sequence).

V and J are TRBV6-5 and TRBJ1-2; possible D gene TRBD1, 5 bases. The CDR3 covers 14 residues. Trimming shortened V by 5 bases and J by 8 bases, and 18 bases separated the two germline ends. CDR1 MNHEY and CDR2 SVGAGI come from the germline V gene. CDR3: CASSPQTRQSGYTF. CDR3 nucleotides: TGTGCCAGCAGTCCGCAGACTAGACAGTCCGGCTACACCTTC.

The chain employs TRBV5-1 and TRBJ2-7, with TRBD2 identical over 13 bases. Unmatched junction bases numbered 0, after V lost 7 bases and J lost 2 bases. Germline CDR1 reads SGHRS; CDR2 reads YFSETQ. This CDR3 is 13 amino acids long. CDR3 loop: CASGLAGAYEQYF. The DNA for the CDR3 is TGCGCCAGCGGACTAGCGGGAGCCTACGAGCAGTACTTC. Based on the CDR3 plus reference TRBV5-1 and TRBJ2-7, the full variable domain is KAGVTQTPRYLIKTRGQQVTLSCSPISGHRSVSWYQQTPGQGLQFLFEYFSETQRNKGNFPGRFSGRQFSNSRSEMNVSTLELGDSALYLCASGLAGAYEQYFGPGTRLTVT.

The chain couples TRBV5-5 to TRBJ1-6; no clear D gene. The CDR3 has 16 amino acids. V gave up 4 bases and J gave up 0 bases, with 11 bases separating them. Germline CDR1 reads SGHKS; CDR2 reads YYEKEE (reference sequence). CDR3 sequence: CASSLAGSSYNSPLHF. CDR3 nucleotide sequence: TGTGCCAGCAGCCTCGCCGGGAGCTCCTATAATTCACCCCTCCACTTT.

This chain joins TRBV18 and TRBJ1-3; D perhaps matches TRBD1 (5 bases). V lost 3 bases and J 7 bases, leaving 16 bases between the germline ends. In germline, CDR1 is KGHSH, CDR2 LQKENI. The length of the CDR3 is 15 residues. The CDR3 is CASSPTALGSNTIYF. The CDR3 DNA reads as TGTGCCAGCTCACCGACAGCTTTGGGGAGTAACACCATATATTTT. Supplemented by reference TRBV18 and TRBJ1-3, the full variable domain reads NAGVMQNPRHLVRRRGQEARLRCSPMKGHSHVYWYRQLPEEGLKFMVYLQKENIIDESGMPKERFSAEFPKEGPSILRIQQVVRGDSAAYFCASSPTALGSNTIYFGEGSWLTVV.

This chain links TRBV6-2 or TRBV6-3 with TRBJ1-2, with D possibly being TRBD1 (5 bases). Germline values: CDR1 MNHEY, CDR2 SVGEGT. This CDR3 contains 14 residues. Trimming removed 5 bases from V and 0 bases from J, with 10 bases in between. The CDR3 is CASSNRRSNYGYTF. CDR3 DNA: TGTGCCAGCAGTAACAGGCGATCTAACTATGGCTACACCTTC.

This chain joins TRBV28 and TRBJ2-7, with 10 bases aligning to TRBD1. V was pared by 6 bases and J by 4 bases, with 18 bases of the junction left unmatched. This CDR3 region has 18 residues. Germline values: CDR1 MDHEN, CDR2 SYDVKM. CDR3 nucleotide sequence: TGTGCCAGCAGCACCGGGACAGGGGTCGTTCGAAGGATTTACGAGCAGTACTTC. Its translation: CASSTGTGVVRRIYEQYF.

The chain links TRBV28 to TRBJ1-1; no clear D gene. The V gene lost 6 bases and the J gene lost 5 bases, with 10 bases spanning the gap. CDR3 size: 12 residues. Germline-derived CDR1 and CDR2 are MDHEN and SYDVKM. The CDR3: CASSPAGTEAFF. CDR3 coding DNA: TGTGCCAGCAGCCCGGCGGGGACTGAAGCTTTCTTT.

The CDR3: CASSGGHGEQYF. In DNA form, the CDR3 reads TGCGCCAGCAGCGGGGGGCACGGCGAGCAGTACTTC. The chain combines TRBV5-1 with TRBJ2-7; the D call may be TRBD1 or TRBD2 (6 bases each). The CDR3 extends over 12 amino acids. V lost 4 bases to trimming and J lost 6 bases, with 11 bases between them. CDR1 and CDR2 from the germline V gene are SGHRS and YFSETQ.

This chain uses TRBV4-1 with TRBJ1-2; no definite D call. The CDR3 extends over 15 amino acids. V gave up 1 base and J gave up 4 bases, with 13 bases separating them. Germline V gives CDR1 MGHRA, CDR2 YSYEKL. The CDR3 loop is CASSQATANPYGYTF. The DNA for the CDR3 is TGCGCCAGCAGCCAAGCTACAGCTAACCCCTATGGCTACACCTTC.

The chain uses TRBV24-1 and TRBJ2-3, with D unresolved. This CDR3 is built from 15 residues. V was clipped by 5 bases and J by 4 bases, with 15 bases between them. The germline V gene has CDR1 KGHDR and CDR2 SFDVKD. The CDR3 DNA reads as TGTGCCACCAGTGGAAGGGATGCGAGCGCAGATACGCAGTATTTT. Translated: CATSGRDASADTQYF.

The rearrangement joins TRBV19 to TRBJ2-7; D is possibly TRBD1 or TRBD2 (5 bases each). Deletions cut 4 bases from V and 3 bases from J, with 16 bases between. From germline, CDR1 is LNHDA and CDR2 SQIVND (reference sequence). This CDR3 is 15 amino acids long. For the CDR3, the DNA is TGTGCCAGTAGTACGAGGTGGGACGGAGACTACGAGCAGTACTTC. Amino acids: CASSTRWDGDYEQYF. The whole variable domain, filled in from reference TRBV19 and TRBJ2-7, reads DGGITQSPKYLFRKEGQNVTLSCEQNLNHDAMYWYRQDPGQGLRLIYYSQIVNDFQKGDIAEGYSVSREKKESFPLTVTSAQKNPTAFYLCASSTRWDGDYEQYFGPGTRLTVT.

In this sample, this clone turned up once. V and J are TRBV27 and TRBJ2-5; tentatively, D is TRBD2 (5 bases). Between the trimmed V and J ends, which lost 3 bases and 4 bases, there was a span of 9 bases. The germline CDR1 and CDR2 sequences are MNHEY and SMNVEV (reference sequence). This CDR3 contains 13 residues. The CDR3 DNA reads TGTGCCAGCAGTTTTCTCCTAGCAGAGACCCAGTACTTC. Its protein product is CASSFLLAETQYF.

The CDR3 sequence: CASSYGPPGGYTF. CDR3 coding DNA: TGTGCCAGCAGTTACGGCCCCCCGGGGGGCTACACCTTC. The chain is built from TRBV6-5 and TRBJ1-2, with D uncertain. The CDR3 has 13 residues. V was cut by 2 bases and J by 8 bases, with 12 bases left in between. Germline loops: CDR1 MNHEY, CDR2 SVGAGI.

The chain has TRBV15 and TRBJ1-4; tentatively, D is TRBD1 (5 bases). The length of the CDR3 is 13 residues. The germline V gene encodes CDR1 LNHNV and CDR2 YYDKDF (reference sequence). V was cut by 6 bases and J by 3 bases, with 8 bases left in between. This chain's CDR3 is CATRDRPNEKLFF. CDR3 coding DNA: TGTGCCACCAGAGACAGACCTAATGAAAAACTGTTTTTT. The full variable domain, with the rest looked up from reference TRBV15 and TRBJ1-4, is DAMVIQNPRYQVTQFGKPVTLSCSQTLNHNVMYWYQQKSSQAPKLLFHYYDKDFNNEADTPDNFQSRRPNTSFCFLDIRSPGLGDTAMYLCATRDRPNEKLFFGSGTQLSVL.

J is TRBJ1-1 and V is TRBV28; D ambiguous. CDR3 length: 13 amino acids. Germline CDR1 is MDHEN and CDR2 is SYDVKM. Trimming removed 7 bases at V and 1 base at J, with 10 bases between. This chain's CDR3 is CASIPRWNTEAFF. In DNA, the CDR3 is TGTGCCAGCATTCCCCGGTGGAACACTGAAGCTTTCTTT.

The chain links TRBV27 to TRBJ2-5; 10 bases are a match to TRBD1. The CDR3 sequence is 15 residues long. The germline V gene encodes CDR1 MNHEY and CDR2 SMNVEV (reference sequence). V dropped 5 bases and J dropped 4; count of bases not matched to a gene: 7. The CDR3 reads CASSPRTGGGETQYF. The DNA for the CDR3 is TGTGCCAGCAGTCCGAGGACAGGGGGGGGAGAGACCCAGTACTTC.